This T cell receptor (beta chain) stems from a study of cytomegalovirus exposure and HLA in healthy donors (dated by TCRdb to 2016 to 2017). Concerning the study at large: In an earlier analysis of around 540 of the donors, around 290 Gb of sequence data and 100 million or so unique TCR beta sequences from 150 million to 200 million T cells were reported. In addition to the first cohort of 666 subjects, a separate validation cohort of about 120 different subjects was used. An earlier analysis of approximately 630 of the donors applied high-throughput TCR beta sequencing to assess whether each TCR beta V gene segment acted as functional or pseudogenic. The genetic ancestry cluster associated with self-reported Caucasian donors included over 65% of the roughly 410 genotyped donors. In the later analysis, no new phenotypic data were used to find candidate immune exposures; instead, reliance was placed on TCR beta sequences and their occurrence across donors. Among roughly 400 genotyped donors of the cohort, an average of approximately 200,000 unique TCR beta nucleotide sequences was sequenced per donor, of which about 18% were non-productive. A later genetic analysis used genome-wide SNP genotypes for about 65% of the 666 donors, treating that subset as a discovery cohort. A later analysis re-analyzed previously published TCR beta repertoires from several hundred donors and added high-resolution HLA genotyping to study TCR occurrence patterns. Five DR-DQ haplotypes were handled as single units for association and clustering because linkage in the cohort was strong. The number of typed donors differed by locus: roughly 620-640 for A, B, C, DRB1 and DQB1; roughly 510 for DQA1; some 590 for DPA1; and around 450 for DPB1. An early release that covered more than 550 HLA-typed donors contained approximately 290 gigabases of sequencing data and tens of millions of unique TCR sequences. Donor age, sex, ethnicity and CMV serostatus were compiled alongside the repertoire data. The study was designed to test whether signatures of past pathogen exposure could be identified by cataloging public T cell receptors. The T cell repertoires of some 670 subjects were profiled by immunosequencing and related to cytomegalovirus serostatus. Every discovery cohort repertoire had been produced on one sequencing platform. The study combined high-throughput TCR immunosequencing, statistical association of individual TCRs with disease status, and machine learning to predict cytomegalovirus infection status. Both class I and class II loci were covered by HLA typing, at four-digit resolution.

This clone was observed a single time. The antigen it binds to is not known. It has no much larger one-base neighbor in the sample; base qualities were not kept. On the study overall, not on this receptor specifically: Only TCR beta chains were sequenced in this cohort, and the absence of alpha or paired-chain data limited detectable features. Because some donors lacked HLA typing at each locus, the association tests relied only on the typed subset. A later analysis found that HLA-associated TCR beta chains were more clonally expanded and had lower generation probabilities than equally common non-associated chains. A further reported finding was that TCR beta sequences accurately predicted the HLA-A and HLA-B alleles for most subjects in the first cohort. V-gene and J-gene trimming of TCR beta chains was associated with a missense DCLRE1C variant in a later genetic analysis, and the association was replicated in an independent cohort. Because the 87-base-pair reads could not distinguish some IMGT-functional V segments, including TRBV6-2 and TRBV6-3, those segments were excluded. An earlier analysis of approximately 570 of the donors showed that most TCR beta V segments appeared in productive rearrangements either about 90% or about 30% of the time, which broadly matched IMGT annotations. The presence/absence analyses assumed that sequencing depth was roughly uniform across donors, and that assumption may not be true. According to a later analysis, TCR association rates differed among HLA loci, with DRB1 alleles showing the most associated TCRs and HLA-C alleles showing the fewest. A later genetic analysis reported fewer N-insertions in productive TCRs among donors in an Asian-associated ancestry cluster than the roughly 700-donor mean. A group of highly shared sequence variants was considered likely to be a technical artifact of the sequencing pipeline. At a false discovery rate of 0.05, a later analysis linked some 17,000 TCR beta sequences to specific HLA alleles. Strong co-occurrence of HLA alleles, especially DR and DQ, made assigning TCR associations to individual alleles difficult. According to a later analysis, most CMV-associated TCR beta chains appeared to be HLA-restricted, and the HLA associations seemed to be driven largely by CMV exposure. Cytomegalovirus status was reported to be diagnosed by the classifier with high specificity and sensitivity in both the original and validation cohorts. Most TCR sequences were seen in very few donors, while some public TCRs were found in many individuals. In vitro tests confirmed that three of the cytomegalovirus-associated TCR beta chains recognize cytomegalovirus antigens. The authors suggested that the approach could potentially be extended to other disease states and immunological phenotypes. In a later analysis, several top co-occurrence clusters were reported to appear linked to parvovirus B19, influenza, CMV and Epstein-Barr virus. Correlated functional status among segregating V segments might reflect linkage disequilibrium, but an unknown experimental factor could not be ruled out. Because counts were too low, more than 15 rarely observed V segments, including chromosome 9 orphons, were excluded from the earlier analysis of several hundred of the donors. Immune exposure information for the cohort was limited to CMV serostatus. The study gave a list of 150 to 200 TCR beta chains associated with cytomegalovirus.

Library generation was performed with the immunoSEQ multiplex PCR assay. A mixture of 60 forward primers for TCR Vbeta segments and 13 reverse primers for TCR Jbeta segments was used in the multiplex PCR. A multiplex PCR assay on genomic DNA amplified the CDR3 region of rearranged TCR beta genes. On the Illumina HiSeq System, the amplified TCR beta libraries were sequenced as 87-base-pair reads. For the original study's pipeline: Across the 670 or so repertoires, a later analysis counted approximately 75 million unique TCR beta chains, roughly 11 million of which were shared by at least two donors. Raw reads were error-corrected and collapsed into unique sequences with a nearest-neighbor algorithm that merged closely related sequences to remove PCR and sequencing errors. To assign V, D and J gene segments, CDR3 sequences were aligned to IMGT reference sequences. Each retained sequence needed at least a six-nucleotide match to both a V gene segment and a J gene segment. Rearrangements were classified as productive when the CDR3 lacked stop codons and remained in frame with V and J, and all other rearrangements were classified as non-productive. CDR3 was defined according to IMGT convention as the region running from the second conserved V-encoded cysteine to the conserved J-encoded phenylalanine. The earlier analysis of some 600 of the donors excluded sequences that lacked an unambiguous match to a single V gene segment. In an earlier analysis of 587 of the donors, V segments were called functional above 56.7% productive rearrangements and were called segregating when the between-donor standard deviation exceeded 5%. A statistical classification framework was built to diagnose cytomegalovirus status from the catalog of TCR beta chain sequences. V and J gene assignment, in a later analysis, came from comparing TCR nucleotide sequences with IMGT/GENE-DB human TR gene sequences. In a later analysis, CDR3 sequences and most-parsimonious VDJ recombination scenarios were assigned using the TCRdist pipeline. A later analysis defined each TCR beta chain by its CDR3 amino acid sequence plus V-gene family, and excluded reads lacking a unique V-gene family. To address suspected cross-contamination and a sequencing artifact, a later analysis removed a few hundred highly shared, low-generation-probability nucleotide sequences. In a later analysis, a clonal expansion index for each public chain was calculated from normalized within-repertoire ranks of inferred template counts. In a later analysis, generation probabilities were computed using a VDJ recombination model fitted to out-of-frame rearrangements, and the results were checked against IGoR. A later analysis scored TCR-TCR, TCR-HLA and TCR-CMV co-occurrence with hypergeometric tests, applying a repertoire-size bias correction to TCR pairs. False discovery rates were estimated in a later analysis by permuting HLA or CMV assignments 20 times. In a later analysis, co-occurring TCRs were grouped using DBSCAN, and TCRdist sequence similarity was added for clustering within HLA-allele-positive subsets. Repertoires with fewer than 30,000 or more than 120,000 public chains, plus five repertoires with anomalous nucleotide sharing, were excluded from co-occurrence clustering. The source is immuneACCESS, and TCRdb retained only in-frame sequences with V and J called. Part of the clones is not carried over; for the studies checked, unresolved V genes explain less than half of this, and the remainder is unexplained. V and J calls plus clone size are reproduced from that table; the DNA served to infer D and trimming. The sample records about 55,000 clones, about 84% of which are singletons. Clones ranked in the top ten supply roughly 1.4% of the sample.

The cohort comprised hundreds of healthy bone marrow donors. All cohort members were sampled while nominally healthy, although unrecorded immune exposures were likely present. The donor tested CMV seronegative and was one of the 352 seronegative cohort members. Every donor gave a peripheral blood sample, and the peripheral blood mononuclear cells from that sample were used for TCR beta sequencing. Genomic DNA was extracted from the blood cell samples with the Qiagen DNeasy Blood Extraction Kit. CDR1 is given as LGHNA and CDR2 as YNFKEQ, both from the germline V gene. The junction carries 18 bases between V and J, which are trimmed by 4 bases and 2 bases respectively. CDR3 length: 16 amino acids, cysteine to phenylalanine. Only the CDR3 portion is preserved as DNA: 48 bases, with reading frame beginning at the first base.

The receptor comes from a female donor in good health and CMV-seronegative. The chain is assembled from TRBV4-2 and TRBJ2-7, and possibly TRBD2, on 7 matching bases. Input material: PBMCs. The DNA sequence follows: TGTGCCAGCAGCCCGGGAGGACAGAGCATAACCTACGAGCAGTACTTC. Translated, it reads CASSPGGQSITYEQYF.